What follows describes a single TCR beta chain. What it binds is not known. The CDR3 length is 16 residues. Deletions cut 3 bases from V and 2 bases from J, with 16 bases between. The germline CDR1 and CDR2 sequences are MNHNS and SASEGT. This record comes from a study of cytomegalovirus exposure and HLA in healthy donors. The study's findings and limits: Listed as cytomegalovirus-associated were 170 or so TCR beta chains.

TCRdb's table, derived via immunoSEQ multiplex PCR, lists solely in-frame clones and lacks some. In the table there are roughly 52,000 clones, 93% of which are singletons. The donors were in the approximately 130-subject validation cohort, distinct from the approximately 670-subject first cohort. The receptor comes from a woman under 30 in good health and CMV-seropositive. This chain uses TRBV6-1 with TRBJ2-5, with D unclear. Sequencing was performed on PBMCs. The CDR3 spells CASSDSIRRKQETQYF. The CDR3 bases are TGTGCCAGCAGTGATAGTATTAGGCGGAAACAAGAGACCCAGTACTTC.